The table lists the clone carrying this T cell receptor (beta chain) with many counts. Its specificity is unknown. The data stem from a study of CD8 T cells in ankylosing spondylitis. V was pared by 6 bases and J by 0 bases, with 8 bases between. The CDR3 runs to 13 residues. Germline CDR1 reads MNHNS; CDR2 reads SASEGT. Overall study results and limits: In peripheral blood, disease-linked CD8+ clones occurred at relatively low frequencies. Made up of about eight highly homologous variants, a TCR beta motif appeared characteristic of ankylosing spondylitis blood. Reports of some motif variants in reactive arthritis synovial fluid and blood predate this one.

TCRdb recomputed calls from the 5' RACE reads with MiXCR, one row per CDR3 protein. The table includes 250,000 to 400,000 distinct CDR3 sequences, about 9.9% detected once. The TCR originated in a female donor with ankylosing spondylitis or in good health (not recorded which). The specimen sequenced was blood, either unsorted or a sorted T cell fraction (not recorded which). J is TRBJ2-5 and V is TRBV6-1, with unresolved D. CDR3 amino acids: CASRAGYQETQYF. The CDR3, as DNA: TGTGCCAGCAGAGCAGGCTACCAAGAGACCCAGTACTTC.